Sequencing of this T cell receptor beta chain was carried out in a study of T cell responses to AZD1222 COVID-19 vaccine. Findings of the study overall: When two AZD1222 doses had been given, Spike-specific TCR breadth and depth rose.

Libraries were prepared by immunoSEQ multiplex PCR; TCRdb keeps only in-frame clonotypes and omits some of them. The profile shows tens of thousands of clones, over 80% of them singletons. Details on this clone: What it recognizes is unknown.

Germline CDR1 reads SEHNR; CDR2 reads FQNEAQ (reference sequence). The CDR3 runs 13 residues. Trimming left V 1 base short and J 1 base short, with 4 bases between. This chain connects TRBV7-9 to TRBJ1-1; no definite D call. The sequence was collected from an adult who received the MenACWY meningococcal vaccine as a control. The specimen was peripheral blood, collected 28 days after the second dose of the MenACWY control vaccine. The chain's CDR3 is CASSLESNTEAFF. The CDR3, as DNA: TGTGCCAGCAGCTTAGAATCGAACACTGAAGCTTTCTTT.